Each of the 18 T cell receptor beta chains below was sequenced from the same sample in a study of cytomegalovirus exposure and HLA in healthy donors. 13 Jbeta primers and 60 Vbeta primers were used for the PCR. Sequenced by immunoSEQ multiplex PCR; TCRdb stores in-frame clones only, minus some. The sample's table shows around 70,000 clones. The sequenced material came from PBMCs. These receptors were taken from a female donor in good health and CMV-seropositive.

The chain couples TRBV7-9 to TRBJ2-2; 9 bases line up with TRBD1. From germline, CDR1 is SEHNR and CDR2 FQNEAQ (reference sequence). The ends lost 2 bases at V and 0 bases at J; junction bases unmatched: 4. CDR3 length equals 17 residues. The CDR3 DNA is TGTGCCAGCAGCTTAACAGGGGGCCAGGCGAACACCGGGGAGCTGTTTTTT. Protein: CASSLTGGQANTGELFF.

The V call is TRBV28, the J call TRBJ1-2; 10 bases match TRBD1. CDR3 length: 15 amino acids. Looked up from germline, CDR1 is MDHEN and CDR2 is SYDVKM. The J segment lost 4 bases and the V segment lost 2 bases, leaving 4 bases of the junction unmatched. The CDR3 region has the DNA TGTGCCAGCAGTTTAGGGACAGGGGCGGGCTATGGCTACACCTTC. This sequence encodes CASSLGTGAGYGYTF.

The chain carries TRBV7-9 and TRBJ2-7; possibly TRBD1 for D (6 bases). V lost 5 bases and J 2 bases, leaving 16 bases between the germline ends. CDR1 and CDR2 (germline): SEHNR, FQNEAQ (reference sequence). CDR3 length: 15 amino acids. The CDR3 DNA reads TGTGCCAGCAGCGGGGAACCGGACAGCGCCTACGAGCAGTACTTC. Protein: CASSGEPDSAYEQYF.

V and J are TRBV6-7 and TRBJ2-7, with TRBD1 matching 7 bases. TRBV6-7 is reported as an ORF; its role is uncertain. The CDR3 is 17 amino acids. The V gene end was trimmed by 6 bases and the J gene end by 0 bases; junction bases not matched to a gene: 14. This chain's CDR3 is CASSLTVRDRHSYEQYF. CDR3 sequence (DNA): TGTGCCAGCAGCCTTACCGTCCGGGACAGACACTCCTACGAGCAGTACTTC.

The chain is built from TRBV5-1 and TRBJ1-5; no definite D call. This CDR3 spans 13 amino acids. Germline V lookup: CDR1 SGHRS, CDR2 YFSETQ. Trimming stripped 3 bases from V and 6 bases from J, with 10 bases between. The CDR3 region has the DNA TGCGCCAGCAGCTGGGCGGGGAGTCAGCCCCAGCATTTT. It codes for CASSWAGSQPQHF.

This chain links TRBV27 with TRBJ1-2; 8 bases match TRBD1. The ends lost 3 bases at V and 7 bases at J; junction bases unmatched: 4. The CDR3 totals 13 residues. The germline gives CDR1 MNHEY, CDR2 SMNVEV (reference sequence). The CDR3 nucleotides read TGTGCCAGCAGTTTCCCAGGGGGCGGTGGCTACACCTTC. Its translation: CASSFPGGGGYTF.

The chain is built from TRBV7-2 and TRBJ2-6, with a tentative D call TRBD1 (6 bases). Germline V CDR1 and CDR2: SGHTA, FQGNSA. The CDR3 length is 15 residues. Trimming stripped 0 bases from V and 4 bases from J, with 7 bases between. The CDR3 here is CASSLAGAGANVLTF. DNA of the CDR3: TGTGCCAGCAGCTTAGCGGGGGCCGGGGCCAACGTCCTGACTTTC.

The V call is TRBV25-1, the J call TRBJ1-5; 9 bases are a match to TRBD1. From germline, CDR1 is MGHDK and CDR2 SYGVNS. CDR3 length: 14 residues. Trimming removed 4 bases from V and 5 bases from J; junction bases left unmatched: 3. Here the CDR3 DNA reads TGTGCCAGCAGTGGGGACAGGGTCGATCAGCCCCAGCATTTT. Translation gives CASSGDRVDQPQHF.

J is TRBJ2-3 and V is TRBV7-2, with D possibly being TRBD2 (7 bases). From germline, CDR1 is SGHTA and CDR2 FQGNSA. Trimming took 11 bases from V and 0 from J, leaving 12 bases between them. The CDR3 is made up of 13 amino acids. The CDR3 here is CALGGRSTDTQYF. The CDR3 nucleotides read TGTGCCCTCGGGGGGCGGAGCACAGATACGCAGTATTTT.

With regard to this clone: At one of its ends the junction is not consistent with the germline gene, which may arise from a read error. This sequence joins TRBV30 and TRBJ1-1; weak D call: TRBD1 (5 bases). From germline, CDR1 is GTSNPN and CDR2 SVGIG (reference sequence). This CDR3 has 17 residues. For the CDR3, the DNA is TGTGCCTGGAGTGTATTCGGGAGGGCTCGTGTGGGGACTGAAGATTTCTTT. Its translation is CAWSVFGRARVGTEDFF.

The chain links TRBV6-1 to TRBJ2-6, with D hard to call. The V end was cut by 4 bases, the J end by 10 bases, with 5 bases between. This CDR3 is built from 11 residues. Germline values: CDR1 MNHNS, CDR2 SASEGT. Written as DNA, the CDR3 is TGTGCCAGCAGTGCTCCTAACGTCCTGACTTTC. It codes for CASSAPNVLTF.

Written as DNA, the CDR3 is TGCGCCAGCAGCCAAAATGAATACGAGCAGTACTTC. It translates to CASSQNEYEQYF. V gene TRBV4-1 combines with J gene TRBJ2-5, with D hard to call. The J call may be faulty, since TRBJ2-7 better matches the DNA end. Germline V lookup: CDR1 MGHRA, CDR2 YSYEKL. The length of the CDR3 is 12 residues.

This rearrangement joins TRBV29-1 to TRBJ2-7; 8 bases fit TRBD1. The CDR3 runs 13 residues. Per germline, CDR1 SQVTM and CDR2 ANQGSEA. The trim removed 2 bases at V and 5 bases at J, leaving 5 bases unmatched. DNA for the CDR3: TGCAGCGTTGAATGGCAGGGGGCCGACGAGCAGTACTTC. Its translation is CSVEWQGADEQYF.

The chain uses TRBV11-2 and TRBJ2-7; D gene ambiguous. Trimming stripped 5 bases from V and 2 bases from J, with 7 bases between. The CDR3 is 12 residues long. Germline-derived CDR1 and CDR2 are SGHAT and FQNNGV. CDR3: CASSRSPYEQYF. CDR3 sequence (DNA): TGTGCCAGCAGCCGGTCCCCCTACGAGCAGTACTTC.

V is TRBV5-1 and J is TRBJ1-6; TRBD1 agrees at 8 bases. Germline V CDR1 and CDR2: SGHRS, YFSETQ. V shed 1 base and J 6 bases; nucleotides not matched to a gene: 0. The CDR3 runs to 14 residues. This chain's CDR3 is CASSLTGGNSPLHF. The CDR3 DNA reads TGCGCCAGCAGCTTGACAGGGGGTAATTCACCCCTCCACTTT.

The rearrangement links TRBV5-4 to TRBJ1-1, with a tentative D call TRBD1 (5 bases). Trimming took off 7 bases at V and 1 base at J, with 14 bases between the two ends. CDR3 size: 14 residues. Germline assignment: CDR1 SGHNT and CDR2 YYREEE (reference sequence). CDR3 coding DNA: TGTGCCAGCCGCTATGCCGGGGGGAACACTGAAGCTTTCTTT. The encoded protein is CASRYAGGNTEAFF.

The chain is built from TRBV9 and TRBJ1-5; 9 nucleotides align to TRBD1. Germline CDR1 is SGDLS and CDR2 is YYNGEE. The CDR3 has 15 residues. V dropped 3 bases and J dropped 5; count of bases not matched to a gene: 6. The CDR3, as DNA: TGTGCCAGCAGCGCGGGACAGGGAGGTTATCAGCCCCAGCATTTT. Encoded protein: CASSAGQGGYQPQHF.

The V call is TRBV27, the J call TRBJ2-1, with 15 bases matching TRBD2. Germline V gene lookup returns CDR1 MNHEY and CDR2 SMNVEV (reference sequence). The CDR3 extends over 16 amino acids. V gave up 3 bases and J gave up 14 bases; unmatched junction bases: 11. CDR3 residues: CASSFGTGLAGGHKFF. For the CDR3, the DNA is TGTGCCAGCAGTTTTGGGACCGGACTAGCGGGGGGGCATAAGTTCTTC.